The source of this TCR beta chain is a study of CD8 T cells in Susac syndrome (dated by TCRdb to between 2018 and 2021). For the study in its entirety: Among the sequenced Susac syndrome patients, more than five had clinically active disease and 8 or 9 were in clinical remission. Repertoire sequencing was used to test whether CD8+ T cell activation and differentiation in Susac syndrome was antigen driven. At blood withdrawal, Susac syndrome patients were either therapy-naive, taking corticosteroids (in some cases with IVIg as well), or taking IVIg alone. Beyond this particular receptor, the publication reports: The number of individuals in the TCR sequencing and HLA analysis was recognized as being relatively small. In the CD4+ T cell repertoire of Susac syndrome patients, clonal expansion was not detected.

RNA was extracted with the RNeasy kit and about 0.45 to 1 ug was reverse transcribed using random hexamers. TCR beta CDR3 regions were amplified with the immunoSEQ multiplex PCR assay covering 54 Vbeta and 13 Jbeta segments. PCR amplification bias was corrected by using a synthetic template baseline for primer optimization and computational correction. The published analysis was carried out like this. Reads were annotated to V, D and J genes per IMGT and analyzed with immunoSEQ Analyzer, keeping only productive sequences. To calculate clonality, Shannon entropy was normalized by log2 of the number of productive unique sequences and then subtracted from one. For each patient and control, public and private clones were evaluated among the 100 most prevalent clones. Clones were defined as Susac-specific if absent from the healthy and MS cohorts, from approximately 1,100 published viral clones and from other ImmuneACCESS disease sequences. The public reads were reanalyzed by TCRdb: fastp trimming at Q25, MiXCR alignment, in-frame beta chains only. Each CDR3 protein appears once, grouped with its most common genes and DNA. These V and J calls are TCRdb output, not the study's own analysis. The sample contains around 150,000 distinct CDR3 sequences, about 94% of them found a single time. 0.065% to 0.095% of the sample goes to the ten largest clones.

About this clonotype: Its antigen is unknown. Base qualities are missing; no much larger clone stands one base away.

Peripheral blood CD8+ and CD4+ T cells from healthy donors, Susac syndrome patients and multiple sclerosis patients were profiled by high-throughput TCR beta sequencing. The Susac syndrome patients fulfilled recently defined diagnostic criteria for either definite or probable disease. Bulk CD8+ and CD4+ T cells were purified by magnetic negative isolation, while CD8+ TEMRA cells were enriched using FACS. Blood was collected in EDTA tubes and processed within 24 hours, with PBMCs isolated through density gradient centrifugation. PBMCs intended for TCR sequencing were cryopreserved in liquid nitrogen and thawed later in a water bath at 37 degrees C. The sorted or isolated CD4+, CD8+ and CD8+ TEMRA cells reached a purity of at least 90%. This clonotype was obtained from a human donor with Susac syndrome. The sample was CD4+ T cells from PBMCs.

The nucleotide sequence reads as follows: TGTGCCAGCAGCTTATCCCTAAATCAGCCCCAGCATTTT. Translated, this gives CASSLSLNQPQHF. The chain joins TRBV7-6 to TRBJ1-5; the D gene identity is not certain. The CDR3, cysteine through phenylalanine, is 13 amino acids long. The read is trimmed to its CDR3 DNA, 39 bases read in frame from base 1. V is cut by 2 bases and J by 4 bases, and the space between the germline ends is 6 bases. For CDR1 and CDR2, the germline V gene lists SGHVS and FNYEAQ. This CDR3, with the reference TRBV7-6 and TRBJ1-5 proteins standing in past its ends, gives the full variable domain GAGVSQSPRYKVTKRGQDVALRCDPISGHVSLYWYRQALGQGPEFLTYFNYEAQQDKSGLPNDRFSAERPEGSISTLTIQRTEQRDSAMYRCASSLSLNQPQHFGDGTRLSIL.